A selection of T cell receptor beta chains follows, all from one sample in a study of T cells after yellow fever vaccination. A single record per CDR3 protein comes from TCRdb applying MiXCR to the 5' RACE reads. The sample contains a few hundred thousand distinct CDR3 sequences, 4% of which appear only once. The starting material was PBMCs, obtained 5 days after the yellow fever booster vaccination. These receptors all stem from a man between 18 and 29 years old who received the YFV17D yellow fever vaccine. CDR3s include the opening cysteine and the closing phenylalanine or tryptophan. D genes are given only for firm matches. Size is omitted from some rows. Given values are once, few, many or a class for expanded clones.

abundance | j_gene | d_gene | v_gene | CDR3nt | CDR3aa
. | TRBJ2-2 | TRBD1 | TRBV11-3 | TGTGCCAGCAGCTTCAGGGGGTCTAACACCGGGGAGCTGTTTTTT | CASSFRGSNTGELFF
. | TRBJ2-3 | . | TRBV27 | TGTGCCAGCAGTTTAGAAACAGGGCACACAGATACGCAGTATTTT | CASSLETGHTDTQYF
. | TRBJ2-3 | . | TRBV25-1 | TGTGCCAGCAGTGAATCAGGGGCCCTAGGGGATACGCAGTATTTT | CASSESGALGDTQYF
few | TRBJ1-2 | . | TRBV14 | TGTGCCAGCAGTGGGGAGTTAGGCTATGGCTACACCTTC | CASSGELGYGYTF
few | TRBJ2-1 | TRBD2 | TRBV7-9 | TGTGCCAGCAGCTCAAGCCGTGGTCCTAGCGGGAGGCCTGACTCCTACAATGAGCAGTTCTTC | CASSSSRGPSGRPDSYNEQFF
few | TRBJ2-3 | TRBD2 | TRBV6-6 | TGTGCCAGCAGCGGGACTAGCGGGGGGAGGACAGATACGCAGTATTTT | CASSGTSGGRTDTQYF
many | TRBJ1-1 | . | TRBV7-9 | TGTGCCAGCGGGGAAGCTTTCTTT | CASGEAFF
few | TRBJ2-1 | . | TRBV6-1 | TGTGCCAGCAACTTGATCAGAAACAATGAGCAGTTCTTC | CASNLIRNNEQFF
. | TRBJ1-6 | . | TRBV6-6 | TGTGCCAGCAGTTCCATTAGAGCCTCCTATAATTCACCCCTCCACTTT | CASSSIRASYNSPLHF
many | TRBJ2-1 | TRBD1 | TRBV24-1 | TGTGCCACCAGCGCCGGACAGGTGAATTACAATGAGCAGTTCTTC | CATSAGQVNYNEQFF
. | TRBJ2-5 | . | TRBV7-2 | TGTGCCAGCAGCCGCCAACGAACCGTGAAGACCCAGTACTTC | CASSRQRTVKTQYF
. | TRBJ2-7 | TRBD2 | TRBV6-6 | TGTGCCAGCAGCGGGACTAGCGGGGGCCACGAGCAGTACTTC | CASSGTSGGHEQYF
many | TRBJ1-5 | . | TRBV28 | TGTGCCAGCAGACGAGGGGAGTATAGCAATCAGCCCCAGCATTTT | CASRRGEYSNQPQHF
. | TRBJ2-3 | . | TRBV18 | TGTGCCAGCTCACGCCAGTACGGGTTCGATACGCAGTATTTT | CASSRQYGFDTQYF
. | TRBJ2-4 | TRBD2 | TRBV20-1 | TGCAGTGCCCAGACTAGCGGGGGGACCTTAGCCAAAAACATTCAGTACTTC | CSAQTSGGTLAKNIQYF
few | TRBJ2-3 | TRBD1 | TRBV6-5 | TGTGCCAGCAGGACGACAGGGGGAGGTAGCACAGATACGCAGTATTTT | CASRTTGGGSTDTQYF
few | TRBJ1-1 | TRBD1 | TRBV12-3/TRBV12-4 | TGTGCCAGCAGTAACAGGGGACTGGGGCTCGCTGAAGCTTTCTTT | CASSNRGLGLAEAFF
few | TRBJ2-5 | TRBD2 | TRBV20-1 | TGCAGTGCAACGACTAGCATACAAGAGACCCAGTACTTC | CSATTSIQETQYF
. | TRBJ1-1 | . | TRBV7-2 | TGTGCCAGCAGCTTAGTGGGCTGGGACATGAACACTGAAGCTTTCTTT | CASSLVGWDMNTEAFF
. | TRBJ1-5 | TRBD1 | TRBV11-2 | TGTGCCAGCAGCTTCAGAGGGGGCGAGGGACAGCCCCAGCATTTT | CASSFRGGEGQPQHF
few | TRBJ2-3 | TRBD1 | TRBV20-1 | TGCAGTGCCCCCCGGGACAGAATCACAGATACGCAGTATTTT | CSAPRDRITDTQYF
few | TRBJ2-6 | TRBD1 | TRBV19 | TGTGCCAGTAGTATAGATGGACAGGGCGTTCCCTCTGGGGCCAACGTCCTGACTTTC | CASSIDGQGVPSGANVLTF
. | TRBJ1-1 | . | TRBV29-1 | TGCAGCGCCGCGGGGATGAACACTGAAGCTTTCTTT | CSAAGMNTEAFF
. | TRBJ2-5 | . | TRBV5-4 | TGTGCCAGCCGACTCGGGTGGACGGATCAAGAGACCCAGTACTTC | CASRLGWTDQETQYF
few | TRBJ2-1 | TRBD2 | TRBV5-5 | TGTGCCAGCAGCTTGGACCAGCGGGGGTACTCCTACAATGAGCAGTTCTTC | CASSLDQRGYSYNEQFF
. | TRBJ2-3 | TRBD2 | TRBV7-3 | TGTGCCAGCCGCCGTCGGGGACTAGCGACAGATACGCAGTATTTT | CASRRRGLATDTQYF
many | TRBJ2-5 | . | TRBV30 | TGTGCCTGGGCTGGCGGTTCCCAAGAGACCCAGTACTTC | CAWAGGSQETQYF
. | TRBJ2-3 | TRBD2 | TRBV2 | TGTGCCAGCGGGGGGACTAGCGAGGCAGATACGCAGTATTTT | CASGGTSEADTQYF
. | TRBJ1-2 | TRBD1 | TRBV7-2 | TGTGCCAGCAGCTCAATGACAGGGTACTATGGCTACACCTTC | CASSSMTGYYGYTF
many | TRBJ2-1 | TRBD2 | TRBV20-1 | TGCAGTGCTAGAGACCTAGCGGCCTACAATGAGCAGTTCTTC | CSARDLAAYNEQFF
few | TRBJ2-5 | . | TRBV5-1 | TGCGCCAGTAGTGACTGGGAGACCCAGTACTTC | CASSDWETQYF
few | TRBJ2-5 | . | TRBV20-1 | TGCAGTGCTAGAGAGCAGACAGGGAGGGAGACCCAGTACTTC | CSAREQTGRETQYF
once | TRBJ1-1 | . | TRBV10-3 | TGTGCCATCAGTGCTGAAACTGAAGCTTTCTTT | CAISAETEAFF
. | TRBJ1-2 | . | TRBV5-5 | TGTGCCAGCAGCTTCTCCCACAACTATGGCTACACCTTC | CASSFSHNYGYTF
few | TRBJ2-5 | . | TRBV20-1 | TGCAGTGTTCCGACAGGTTCCCAAGAGACCCAGTACTTC | CSVPTGSQETQYF
few | TRBJ2-5 | . | TRBV4-2 | TGTGCCAGCAGCCAAAAGTCGGACCAAGGAGAGACCCAGTACTTC | CASSQKSDQGETQYF
. | TRBJ1-4 | . | TRBV20-1 | TGCAGTGCTAGTGGGGGGGTTCATGAAAAACTGTTTTTT | CSASGGVHEKLFF
. | TRBJ2-5 | . | TRBV20-1 | TGCAGTGCTAGAGCCTACCGGGAACCAACGATGGAGACCCAGTACTTC | CSARAYREPTMETQYF
. | TRBJ1-5 | . | TRBV12-3/TRBV12-4 | TGTGCCAGCAGTTTTAGGGGGTATAGCAATCAGCCCCAGCATTTT | CASSFRGYSNQPQHF
. | TRBJ2-5 | TRBD1 | TRBV7-2 | TGTGCCAGCAGCGTCGGACAGGGGAGGGAGACCCAGTACTTC | CASSVGQGRETQYF
few | TRBJ2-1 | TRBD1 | TRBV12-3/TRBV12-4 | TGTGCCAGCAGTTTAGCGTGGAGTGGGACAGGGGTGTACAATGAGCAGTTCTTC | CASSLAWSGTGVYNEQFF